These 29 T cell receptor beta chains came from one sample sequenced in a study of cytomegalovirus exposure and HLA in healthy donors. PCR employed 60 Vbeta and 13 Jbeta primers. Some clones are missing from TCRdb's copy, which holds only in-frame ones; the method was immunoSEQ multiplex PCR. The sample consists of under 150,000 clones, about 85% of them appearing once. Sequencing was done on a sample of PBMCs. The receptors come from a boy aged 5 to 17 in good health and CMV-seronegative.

The CDR3 bases are TGTGCCAGCAGCCTAACCGGGACTAGCTGGGAGACCCAGTACTTC. Protein product: CASSLTGTSWETQYF. The chain recombines TRBV7-2 with TRBJ2-5; TRBD2 matches at 9 bases. The CDR3 consists of 15 residues. Germline trimming cut 5 bases from V and 5 bases from J; bases unmatched to any gene: 9. Germline CDR1 and CDR2: SGHTA and FQGNSA.

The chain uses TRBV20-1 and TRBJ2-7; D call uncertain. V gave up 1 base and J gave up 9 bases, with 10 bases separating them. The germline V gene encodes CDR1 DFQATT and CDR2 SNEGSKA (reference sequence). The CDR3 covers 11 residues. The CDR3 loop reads CSARVQAAQYF. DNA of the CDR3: TGCAGTGCTAGAGTGCAGGCCGCGCAGTACTTC.

The CDR3 loop reads CASSYSGTGKSEQYF. The CDR3 DNA follows: TGTGCCAGCAGTTACTCCGGGACAGGGAAGTCCGAGCAGTACTTC. V and J are TRBV6-5 and TRBJ2-7, with 9 bases identical to TRBD1. The CDR3 has 15 residues. Looked up from germline, CDR1 is MNHEY and CDR2 is SVGAGI. J lost 6 bases, V lost 0 bases, and 6 bases had no gene match.

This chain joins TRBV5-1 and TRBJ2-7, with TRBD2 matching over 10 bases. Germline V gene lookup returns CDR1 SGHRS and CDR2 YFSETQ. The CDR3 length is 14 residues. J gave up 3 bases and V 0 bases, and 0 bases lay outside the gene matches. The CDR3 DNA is TGCGCCAGCAGCTTGGGGACTAGCGGCTACGAGCAGTACTTC. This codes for CASSLGTSGYEQYF.

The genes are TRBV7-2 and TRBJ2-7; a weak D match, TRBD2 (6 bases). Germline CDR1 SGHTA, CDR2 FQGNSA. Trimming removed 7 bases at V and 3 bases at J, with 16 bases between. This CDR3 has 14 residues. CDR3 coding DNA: TGTGCCAGCACCCCGGAACTAGCCGTCTACGAGCAGTACTTC. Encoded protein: CASTPELAVYEQYF.

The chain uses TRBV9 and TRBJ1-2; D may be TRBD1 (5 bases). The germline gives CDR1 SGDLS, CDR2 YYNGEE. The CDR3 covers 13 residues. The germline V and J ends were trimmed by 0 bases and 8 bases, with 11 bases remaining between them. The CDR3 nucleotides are TGTGCCAGCAGCGTAGAAAGGGGCCACGGCTACACCTTC. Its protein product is CASSVERGHGYTF. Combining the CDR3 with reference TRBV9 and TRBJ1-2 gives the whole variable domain DSGVTQTPKHLITATGQRVTLRCSPRSGDLSVYWYQQSLDQGLQFLIQYYNGEERAKGNILERFSAQQFPDLHSELNLSSLELGDSALYFCASSVERGHGYTFGSGTRLTVV.

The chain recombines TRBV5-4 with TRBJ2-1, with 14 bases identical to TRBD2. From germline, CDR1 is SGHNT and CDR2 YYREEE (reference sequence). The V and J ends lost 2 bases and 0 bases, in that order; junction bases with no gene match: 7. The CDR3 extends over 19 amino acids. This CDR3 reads CASSFGTSGSLGSYNEQFF. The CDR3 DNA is TGTGCCAGCAGCTTTGGGACTAGCGGGAGTTTGGGCTCCTACAATGAGCAGTTCTTC. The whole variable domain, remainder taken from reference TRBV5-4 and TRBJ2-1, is ETGVTQSPTHLIKTRGQQVTLRCSSQSGHNTVSWYQQALGQGPQFIFQYYREEENGRGNFPPRFSGLQFPNYSSELNVNALELDDSALYLCASSFGTSGSLGSYNEQFFGPGTRLTVL.

CDR3 sequence reads: CASSGQEREKLFF. CDR3 sequence (DNA): TGTGCCAGCAGTGGGCAGGAACGGGAAAAACTGTTTTTT. The V and J genes are TRBV25-1 and TRBJ1-4; the D is unclear. The CDR3 has 13 amino acids. The V gene's germline CDR1 is MGHDK and CDR2 SYGVNS. Trimming took off 4 bases at V and 8 bases at J, with 11 bases between the two ends.

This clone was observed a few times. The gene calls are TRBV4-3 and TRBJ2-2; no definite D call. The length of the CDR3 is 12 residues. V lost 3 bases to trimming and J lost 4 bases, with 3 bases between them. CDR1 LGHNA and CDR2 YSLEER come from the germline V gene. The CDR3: CASSHITGELFF. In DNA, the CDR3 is TGCGCCAGCAGCCATATCACCGGGGAGCTGTTTTTT.

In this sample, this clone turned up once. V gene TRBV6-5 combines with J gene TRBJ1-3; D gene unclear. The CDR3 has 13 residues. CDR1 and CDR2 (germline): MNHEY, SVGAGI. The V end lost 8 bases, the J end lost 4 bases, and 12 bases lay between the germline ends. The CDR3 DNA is TGTGCCAGCGTGTGGCAGTTAGGAAACACCATATATTTT. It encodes CASVWQLGNTIYF.

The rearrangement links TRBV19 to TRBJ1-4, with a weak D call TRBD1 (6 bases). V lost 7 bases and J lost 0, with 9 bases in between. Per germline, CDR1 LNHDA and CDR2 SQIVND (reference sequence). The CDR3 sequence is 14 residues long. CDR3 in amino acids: CASTDRPTNEKLFF. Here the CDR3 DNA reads TGTGCCAGTACTGACAGGCCAACTAATGAAAAACTGTTTTTT.

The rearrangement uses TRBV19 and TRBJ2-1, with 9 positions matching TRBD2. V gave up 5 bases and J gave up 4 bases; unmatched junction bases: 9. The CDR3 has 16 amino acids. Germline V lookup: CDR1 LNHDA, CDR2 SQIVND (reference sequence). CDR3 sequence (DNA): TGTGCCAGTAGTCCCCCTAGCGGGATTTCATACAATGAGCAGTTCTTC. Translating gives CASSPPSGISYNEQFF.

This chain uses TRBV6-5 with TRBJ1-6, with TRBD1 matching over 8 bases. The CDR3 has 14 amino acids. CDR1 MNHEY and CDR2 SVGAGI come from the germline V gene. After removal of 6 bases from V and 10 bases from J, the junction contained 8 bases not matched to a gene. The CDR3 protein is CASRGATGESPLHF. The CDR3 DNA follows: TGTGCCAGCAGGGGCGCGACAGGGGAATCACCCCTCCACTTT.

In nucleotides, the CDR3 is TGTGCCAGCAGCTCAGGGACTAGCGGATACAATGAGCAGTTCTTC. Translation: CASSSGTSGYNEQFF. The chain links TRBV5-4 to TRBJ2-1, with 11 bases identical to TRBD2. CDR1 and CDR2 (germline): SGHNT, YYREEE (reference sequence). CDR3 length: 15 residues. Losses at the gene ends were 3 bases for V and 4 bases for J; bases not matched to a gene: 3.

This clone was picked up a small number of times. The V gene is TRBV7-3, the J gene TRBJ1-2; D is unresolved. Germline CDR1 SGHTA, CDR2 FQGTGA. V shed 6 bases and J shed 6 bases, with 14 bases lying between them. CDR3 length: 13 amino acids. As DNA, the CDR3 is TGTGCCAGCAGTCTCGACGGGGTACATGGCTACACCTTC. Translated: CASSLDGVHGYTF.

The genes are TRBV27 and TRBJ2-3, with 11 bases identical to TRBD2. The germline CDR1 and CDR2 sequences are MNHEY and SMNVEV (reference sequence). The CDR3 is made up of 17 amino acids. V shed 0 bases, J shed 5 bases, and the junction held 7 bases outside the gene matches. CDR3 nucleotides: TGTGCCAGCAGTTTATCGGCTAGCGGGAGGATTGTAGATACGCAGTATTTT. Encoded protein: CASSLSASGRIVDTQYF.

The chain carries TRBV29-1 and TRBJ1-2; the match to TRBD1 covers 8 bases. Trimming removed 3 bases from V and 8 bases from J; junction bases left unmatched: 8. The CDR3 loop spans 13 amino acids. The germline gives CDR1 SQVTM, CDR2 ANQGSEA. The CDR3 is CSVDPGQESGYTF. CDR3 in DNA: TGCAGCGTTGATCCGGGACAGGAGTCGGGCTACACCTTC.

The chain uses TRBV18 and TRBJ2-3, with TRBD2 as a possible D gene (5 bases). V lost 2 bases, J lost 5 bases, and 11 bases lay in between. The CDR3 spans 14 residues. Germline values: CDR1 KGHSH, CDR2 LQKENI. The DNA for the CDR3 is TGTGCCAGCTCACCAATGGCTAGCCAAGATACGCAGTATTTT. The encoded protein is CASSPMASQDTQYF.

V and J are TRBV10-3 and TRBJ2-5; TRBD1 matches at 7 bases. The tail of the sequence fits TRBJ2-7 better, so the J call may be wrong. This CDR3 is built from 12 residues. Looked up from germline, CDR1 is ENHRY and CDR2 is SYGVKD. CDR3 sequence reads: CASKLGGGEQYF. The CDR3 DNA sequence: TGTGCCAGCAAGCTAGGGGGCGGCGAGCAGTACTTC.

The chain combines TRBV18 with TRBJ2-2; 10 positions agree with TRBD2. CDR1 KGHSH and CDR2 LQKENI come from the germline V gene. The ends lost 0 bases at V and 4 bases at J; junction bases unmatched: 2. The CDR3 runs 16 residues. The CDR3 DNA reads TGTGCCAGCTCACCACCTAGCGGGAGGACCACCGGGGAGCTGTTTTTT. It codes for CASSPPSGRTTGELFF.

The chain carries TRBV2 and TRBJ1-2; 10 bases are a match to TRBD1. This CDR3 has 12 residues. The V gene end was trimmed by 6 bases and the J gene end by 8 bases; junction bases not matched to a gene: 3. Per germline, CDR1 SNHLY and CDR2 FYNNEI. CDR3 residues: CASRGTGAGYTF. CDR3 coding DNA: TGTGCCAGCAGGGGGACAGGGGCCGGCTACACCTTC.

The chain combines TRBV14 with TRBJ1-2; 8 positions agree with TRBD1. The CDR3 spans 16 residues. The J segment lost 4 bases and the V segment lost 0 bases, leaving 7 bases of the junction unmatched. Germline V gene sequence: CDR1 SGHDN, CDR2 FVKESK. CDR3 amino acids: CASSQDRGRGGYGYTF. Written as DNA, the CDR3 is TGTGCCAGCAGCCAAGACAGGGGGCGCGGTGGCTATGGCTACACCTTC.

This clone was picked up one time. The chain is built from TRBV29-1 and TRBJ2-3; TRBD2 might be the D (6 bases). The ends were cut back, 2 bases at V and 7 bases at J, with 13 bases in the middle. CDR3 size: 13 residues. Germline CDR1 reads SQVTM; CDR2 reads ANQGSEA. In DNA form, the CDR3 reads TGCAGCGTTGAACCGACTAGTCTGCATACGCAGTATTTT. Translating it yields CSVEPTSLHTQYF.

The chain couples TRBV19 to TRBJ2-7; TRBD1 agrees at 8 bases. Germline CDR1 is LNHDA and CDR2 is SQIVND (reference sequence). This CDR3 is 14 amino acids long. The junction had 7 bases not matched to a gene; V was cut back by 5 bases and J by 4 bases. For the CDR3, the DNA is TGTGCCAGTAGTGCCGGACAGGGAGGTTACGAGCAGTACTTC. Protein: CASSAGQGGYEQYF.

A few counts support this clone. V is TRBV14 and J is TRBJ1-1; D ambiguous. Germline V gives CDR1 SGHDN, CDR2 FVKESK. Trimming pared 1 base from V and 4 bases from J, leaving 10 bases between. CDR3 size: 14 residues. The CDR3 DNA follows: TGTGCCAGCAGCCAAGTGCTTGGGAGCACTGAAGCTTTCTTT. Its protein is CASSQVLGSTEAFF.

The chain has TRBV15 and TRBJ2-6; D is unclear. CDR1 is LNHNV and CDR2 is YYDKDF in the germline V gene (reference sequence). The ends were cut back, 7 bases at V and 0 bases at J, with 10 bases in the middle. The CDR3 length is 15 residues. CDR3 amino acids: CATTREASGANVLTF. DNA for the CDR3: TGTGCCACCACCCGCGAGGCCTCTGGGGCCAACGTCCTGACTTTC.

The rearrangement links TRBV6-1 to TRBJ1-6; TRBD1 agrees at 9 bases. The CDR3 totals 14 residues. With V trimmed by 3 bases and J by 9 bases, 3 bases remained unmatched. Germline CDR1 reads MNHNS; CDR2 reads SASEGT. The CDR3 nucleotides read TGTGCCAGCAGTGAGGGACAGGGTTCTTCACCCCTCCACTTT. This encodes CASSEGQGSSPLHF.

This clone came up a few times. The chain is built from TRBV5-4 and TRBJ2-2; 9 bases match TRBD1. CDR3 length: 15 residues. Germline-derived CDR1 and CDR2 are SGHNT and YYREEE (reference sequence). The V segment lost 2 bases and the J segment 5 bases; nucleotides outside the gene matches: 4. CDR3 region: CASSFDRGTTGELFF. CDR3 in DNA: TGTGCCAGCAGCTTTGACAGGGGGACTACCGGGGAGCTGTTTTTT. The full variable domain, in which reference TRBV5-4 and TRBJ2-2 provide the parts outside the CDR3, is ETGVTQSPTHLIKTRGQQVTLRCSSQSGHNTVSWYQQALGQGPQFIFQYYREEENGRGNFPPRFSGLQFPNYSSELNVNALELDDSALYLCASSFDRGTTGELFFGEGSRLTVL.

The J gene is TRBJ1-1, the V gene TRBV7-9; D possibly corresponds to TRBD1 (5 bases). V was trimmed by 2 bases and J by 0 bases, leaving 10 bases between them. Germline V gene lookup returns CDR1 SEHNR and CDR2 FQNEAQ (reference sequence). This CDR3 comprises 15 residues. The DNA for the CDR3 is TGTGCCAGCAGCTTACGGGGGGGATTGAACACTGAAGCTTTCTTT. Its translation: CASSLRGGLNTEAFF.